The 6 T cell receptor beta chains below come from one sample, sequenced in a study of T cell responses to AZD1222 COVID-19 vaccine. Profiling relied on immunoSEQ multiplex PCR, and the TCRdb table lists in-frame clones only, not all of them. The data show fewer than 130,000 clones, around 95% seen once. The sample was peripheral blood, taken on day 0 of AZD1222 vaccination. Receptor source: an adult in good health.

V is TRBV2 and J is TRBJ1-3, with D possibly being TRBD1 (5 bases). V was trimmed by 5 bases and J by 0 bases, leaving 14 bases between them. There are 16 residues in the CDR3. Germline CDR1 SNHLY, CDR2 FYNNEI. This CDR3 is CASSLDSGLSGNTIYF. DNA for the CDR3: TGTGCCAGCAGTTTAGACAGCGGGCTCTCTGGAAACACCATATATTTT.

This chain connects TRBV19 to TRBJ1-1; no firm D call. Germline V CDR1 and CDR2: LNHDA, SQIVND (reference sequence). The CDR3 covers 12 residues. Deletions cut 5 bases from V and 1 base from J, with 5 bases between. The CDR3 nucleotides read TGTGCCAGTAGTTGGGGGAACACTGAAGCTTTCTTT. Amino acid sequence: CASSWGNTEAFF.

The chain is built from TRBV5-1 and TRBJ1-1; D is undetermined. Germline V gives CDR1 SGHRS, CDR2 YFSETQ. The CDR3 is 14 residues long. The V end lost 4 bases, the J end lost 1 base, and 11 bases lay between the germline ends. CDR3: CASSAWTSNTEAFF. The CDR3 DNA reads as TGCGCCAGCAGCGCCTGGACGTCGAACACTGAAGCTTTCTTT.

The V gene is TRBV4-3, the J gene TRBJ1-2; the D is unclear. Deletions cut 1 base from V and 5 bases from J, with 17 bases between. The CDR3 is 16 amino acids. Germline CDR1 is LGHNA and CDR2 is YSLEER. The CDR3 nucleotides read TGCGCCAGCAGCCAAGGAATGGCAACAGCTTCTTATGGCTACACCTTC. Translated: CASSQGMATASYGYTF.

V gene TRBV7-2 combines with J gene TRBJ1-1; 8 nucleotides line up with TRBD1. This CDR3 spans 14 amino acids. CDR1 SGHTA and CDR2 FQGNSA come from the germline V gene. The trim removed 3 bases at V and 4 bases at J, leaving 4 bases unmatched. The CDR3 bases are TGTGCCAGCAGCTTTCGAGACAGGGGCACTGAAGCTTTCTTT. Translating it yields CASSFRDRGTEAFF.

The CDR3 reads CASSSGGYLNGYTF. The DNA of the CDR3 is TGTGCCAGTAGTTCCGGGGGGTACCTAAATGGCTACACCTTC. This chain joins TRBV19 and TRBJ1-2, with D possibly being TRBD1 (5 bases). Germline lookup yields CDR1 LNHDA and CDR2 SQIVND (reference sequence). This CDR3 comprises 14 residues. V gave up 5 bases and J gave up 6 bases, with 16 bases separating them.